This TCR beta chain stems from a study of T cell responses to AZD1222 COVID-19 vaccine. Generated by immunoSEQ multiplex PCR, the TCRdb table keeps only in-frame clones and is missing some. The profile covers around 140,000 clones, with about 93% appearing a single time and under 10% taken by the ten largest. V lost 1 base to trimming and J lost 8 bases, with 17 bases between them. This CDR3 is 16 amino acids long. Germline lookup yields CDR1 LGHNA and CDR2 YNFKEQ. The starting material was peripheral blood, obtained on day 0 of AZD1222 vaccination. The chain has TRBV4-2 and TRBJ1-4; D unresolved. This TCR was sampled from an adult in good health. CDR3 loop: CASSQVVGPLLEKLFF. Here the CDR3 DNA reads TGTGCCAGCAGCCAAGTCGTGGGTCCGCTACTAGAAAAACTGTTTTTT.